This TCR beta chain was captured in a study of cytomegalovirus exposure and HLA in healthy donors. Study findings and constraints: A later analysis linked a missense DCLRE1C variant to TCR beta V- and J-gene trimming.

Per the germline V gene, CDR1 is MNHEY and CDR2 is SMNVEV (reference sequence). The CDR3 is 20 residues long. V was pared by 1 base and J by 0 bases, with 15 bases of the junction left unmatched. Amplification used 60 Vbeta primers and 13 Jbeta primers. Method: immunoSEQ multiplex PCR; TCRdb's copy keeps in-frame clones and lacks some. The sample includes 100,000 to 120,000 clones, around four fifths of them seen just once. This clone was seen a few times. What it binds is not known. At the time of sampling, donors were nominally healthy, though unrecorded immune exposures were likely. The rearrangement joins TRBV27 to TRBJ1-3; TRBD1 matches 7 bases. This sequence originates from a woman aged 60-75 years in good health and CMV-seropositive. The sample was PBMCs. In nucleotides, the CDR3 is TGTGCCAGCAGTTTATTCCGGGACAGCCGATCTCTACACTCTGGAAACACCATATATTTT. It is translated as CASSLFRDSRSLHSGNTIYF.